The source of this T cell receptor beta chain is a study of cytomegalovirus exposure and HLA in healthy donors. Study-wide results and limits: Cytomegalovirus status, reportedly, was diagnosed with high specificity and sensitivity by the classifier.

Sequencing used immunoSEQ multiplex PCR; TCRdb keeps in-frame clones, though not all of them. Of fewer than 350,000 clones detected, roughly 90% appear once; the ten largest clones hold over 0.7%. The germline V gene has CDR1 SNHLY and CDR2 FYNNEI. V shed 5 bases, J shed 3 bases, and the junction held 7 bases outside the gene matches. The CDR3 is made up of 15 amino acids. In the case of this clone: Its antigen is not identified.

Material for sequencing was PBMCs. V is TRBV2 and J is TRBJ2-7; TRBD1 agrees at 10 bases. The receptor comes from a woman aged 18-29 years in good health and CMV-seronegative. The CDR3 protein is CASSKRQGAIYEQYF. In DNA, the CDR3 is TGTGCCAGCAGTAAGCGACAGGGGGCGATCTACGAGCAGTACTTC.